Presented here are 10 T cell receptor beta chains from one specimen sequenced in a study of beta chain features in type 1 diabetes (dated by TCRdb to 2017 to 2018). Study-level results and caveats: In all four CD4+ subsets, TCRB CDR3 length was moderately but significantly shorter in type 1 diabetes patients.

These receptors' antigens are unknown. The library was made by the immunoSEQ multiplex PCR assay. The entire amount of isolated RNA was reverse transcribed using the High Capacity cDNA Reverse Transcription Kit, so the sequenced TCRB transcripts were expressed ones. Here the immuneACCESS table is served through TCRdb, limited to in-frame sequences with V and J called. Missing clones are a known gap in these copies; in checked studies unresolved V genes cover under half, and the rest lacks a known reason. The sample data list more than 250,000 clones, and roughly an eighth of these were observed just once. The ten largest clonotypes hold about 0.015% of the sample. Sequenced material: naive CD4+ T cells from blood. Explained via the paper, the cell subset or site label denotes: true naive CD4+ T cells. These TCRs come from a man in his thirties or forties with type 1 diabetes.

The chain has TRBV7-8 and TRBJ2-7; possibly TRBD1 for D (6 bases). CDR1 is SGHVS, CDR2 FQNEAQ, per germline. The V end lost 5 bases, the J end lost 0 bases, and 11 bases lay between the germline ends. The CDR3 length is 14 residues. The CDR3 nucleotides read TGTGCCAGCAGCCTGGACAGCACCTCCTACGAGCAGTACTTC. Its translation is CASSLDSTSYEQYF. Supplemented by reference TRBV7-8 and TRBJ2-7, the full variable domain reads GAGVSQSPRYKVAKRGQDVALRCDPISGHVSLFWYQQALGQGPEFLTYFQNEAQLDKSGLPSDRFFAERPEGSVSTLKIQRTQQEDSAVYLCASSLDSTSYEQYFGPGTRLTVT.

The V call is TRBV27, the J call TRBJ2-1; 8 nucleotides align to TRBD2. CDR3 length equals 14 residues. After removal of 3 bases from V and 3 bases from J, the junction contained 1 base not matched to a gene. CDR1 and CDR2 (germline): MNHEY, SMNVEV (reference sequence). CDR3 coding DNA: TGTGCCAGCAGTTTCAGCGGGAGCTACAATGAGCAGTTCTTC. Its translation: CASSFSGSYNEQFF.

This clone was observed a few times. The chain joins TRBV7-8 to TRBJ2-1, with 13 bases fitting TRBD2. Germline V gene sequence: CDR1 SGHVS, CDR2 FQNEAQ. The V segment lost 5 bases and the J segment 10 bases; nucleotides outside the gene matches: 8. This CDR3 spans 15 amino acids. CDR3 sequence reads: CASSAELGLAGEQFF. The CDR3 nucleotides read TGTGCCAGCAGCGCTGAATTGGGACTAGCGGGAGAGCAGTTCTTC.

This clone was seen a single time. The gene calls are TRBV2 and TRBJ1-5; perhaps TRBD1 as D (6 bases). The CDR3 extends over 14 amino acids. Germline V gene data show CDR1 as SNHLY and CDR2 as FYNNEI. V was pared by 6 bases and J by 8 bases, with 17 bases between. The DNA for the CDR3 is TGTGCCAGCAGCGTACCTGGGGGCGCGGAGCCCCAGCATTTT. Translation: CASSVPGGAEPQHF.

This chain connects TRBV6-5 to TRBJ1-3; no definite D call. This CDR3 region has 13 residues. The V gene lost 7 bases and the J gene lost 3 bases, with 10 bases spanning the gap. Per germline, CDR1 MNHEY and CDR2 SVGAGI. The CDR3 loop is CASNRGDGNTIYF. CDR3 nucleotides: TGTGCCAGCAATCGGGGTGATGGAAACACCATATATTTT.

The chain uses TRBV2 and TRBJ2-3; 8 bases are a match to TRBD1. V was clipped by 7 bases and J by 5 bases; unmatched bases: 8. The CDR3 is made up of 14 amino acids. In germline, CDR1 is SNHLY, CDR2 FYNNEI. The CDR3 here is CASTFQGAGDTQYF. The CDR3, as DNA: TGTGCCAGCACCTTTCAGGGGGCCGGAGATACGCAGTATTTT.

The chain carries TRBV18 and TRBJ2-1; 7 nucleotides agree with TRBD1. Germline values: CDR1 KGHSH, CDR2 LQKENI. V trimming: 3 bases; J trimming: 9 bases; junction bases outside the gene matches: 14. CDR3 length: 16 residues. The CDR3 loop reads CASSPFRGGSAGEQFF. In DNA form, the CDR3 reads TGTGCCAGCTCACCTTTCAGAGGGGGCAGTGCAGGTGAGCAGTTCTTC.

V is TRBV2 and J is TRBJ2-2; 7 bases are a match to TRBD1. V was pared by 7 bases and J by 7 bases, with 6 bases of the junction left unmatched. CDR1 SNHLY and CDR2 FYNNEI come from the germline V gene. The CDR3 length is 13 residues. This chain's CDR3 is CASTRQGDGELFF. In nucleotides, the CDR3 is TGTGCCAGCACGCGACAGGGAGACGGGGAGCTGTTTTTT.

This chain joins TRBV5-1 and TRBJ2-1; 11 bases align to TRBD2. Per germline, CDR1 SGHRS and CDR2 YFSETQ. J was trimmed by 5 bases and V by 7 bases; bases with no gene match: 8. The CDR3 spans 15 residues. CDR3: CASDPLAGGHNEQFF. CDR3 nucleotides: TGCGCCAGCGATCCTCTAGCGGGAGGCCACAATGAGCAGTTCTTC.

A few counts support this clone. V and J are TRBV6-5 and TRBJ1-2, with 7 bases matching TRBD1. The V gene end was trimmed by 6 bases and the J gene end by 1 base; junction bases not matched to a gene: 8. The CDR3 has 15 amino acids. Germline CDR1 MNHEY, CDR2 SVGAGI. CDR3 sequence: CASSQTGTDNYGYTF. CDR3 nucleotide sequence: TGTGCCAGCAGCCAGACCGGGACAGATAACTATGGCTACACCTTC.